This T cell receptor (beta chain) emerged from a study of cytomegalovirus exposure and HLA in healthy donors. Study-wide points: Several of the most significant clusters appeared, in a later analysis, to be linked to common viral pathogens. Reports indicated that the classifier achieved high specificity and sensitivity in diagnosing cytomegalovirus status. Researchers reported in a later analysis that a missense DCLRE1C variant was tied to TCR beta V- and J-gene trimming.

This PCR relied on a set of 60 Vbeta primers and 13 Jbeta primers. Under the authors' procedure: There were around 77 million unique TCR beta chains by a later count, and 10 million to 12 million of them were shared. Clones were sequenced by immunoSEQ multiplex PCR, and TCRdb holds only the in-frame ones, with some missing. Clone size and the V and J calls come from that table; the DNA yielded D and trimming. The repertoire holds 100,000 to 150,000 clones, with about 68% as singletons. About this clone itself: What it binds is not known.

Trimming at V came to 7 bases and at J to 5 bases, leaving 4 bases not matched to a gene. The CDR3 loop spans 12 amino acids. Germline CDR1 is MNHEY and CDR2 is SVGAGI. This chain uses TRBV6-5 with TRBJ2-5; 7 bases match TRBD1. The source is a man aged 40-55 years in good health and CMV-seropositive. Material for sequencing was PBMCs. The CDR3 DNA reads as TGTGCCAGCACTCTGACAGGGGAGACCCAGTACTTC. It is translated as CASTLTGETQYF.